The 28 T cell receptor beta chains given below trace back to one sample, sequenced in a study of shared clonotypes between healthy human individuals. Repertoires were generated with immunoSEQ multiplex PCR, while TCRdb's copy carries only in-frame clones and drops some. The sample lists fewer than 600,000 clones, around three quarters occurring once. Sequenced input: PBMCs. The origin of the receptors is a woman in her thirties or forties in good health. Some clones in this sample may be carry-over from other donors' samples.

Only one count was recorded for this clone. This chain links TRBV15 with TRBJ2-7; TRBD1 might be the D (5 bases). V lost 8 bases, J lost 0 bases, and 8 bases lay in between. The CDR3 runs to 12 residues. Looked up from germline, CDR1 is LNHNV and CDR2 is YYDKDF (reference sequence). The CDR3 reads CATAQDSYEQYF. The CDR3 DNA sequence: TGTGCCACCGCACAGGACTCCTACGAGCAGTACTTC.

This clone occurred once. Different DNA sequences within this sample yield the same CDR3. The rearrangement uses TRBV19 and TRBJ2-5, with 14 bases aligning to TRBD2. J gave up 5 bases and V 5 bases, and 7 bases lay outside the gene matches. The CDR3 runs to 16 residues. CDR1 is LNHDA, CDR2 SQIVND, per germline (reference sequence). CDR3 in DNA: TGTGCCAGTAGTCCCGGGACTAGCGGGAGAGGTGAGACCCAGTACTTC. This translates into CASSPGTSGRGETQYF.

V gene TRBV11-2 combines with J gene TRBJ2-7; D is uncertain. The CDR3 length is 13 residues. Germline CDR1 reads SGHAT; CDR2 reads FQNNGV. V lost 5 bases to trimming and J lost 6 bases, with 14 bases between them. CDR3 sequence: CASSPLGLGEQYF. The CDR3 nucleotides read TGTGCCAGCAGCCCTCTAGGGTTGGGCGAGCAGTACTTC.

This clone was seen a single time. The rearrangement uses TRBV7-3 and TRBJ2-1; 7 nucleotides agree with TRBD2. CDR1 is SGHTA, CDR2 FQGTGA, per germline. V shed 5 bases and J 6 bases; nucleotides not matched to a gene: 10. CDR3 length equals 15 residues. CDR3 DNA sequence: TGTGCCAGCAGCGACAGACTAGCCCTCAGCAATGAGCAGTTCTTC. This translates into CASSDRLALSNEQFF. Looking up the rest from reference TRBV7-3 and TRBJ2-1 gives the full variable domain: GAGVSQTPSNKVTEKGKYVELRCDPISGHTALYWYRQSLGQGPEFLIYFQGTGAADDSGLPNDRFFAVRPEGSVSTLKIQRTERGDSAVYLCASSDRLALSNEQFFGPGTRLTVL.

The gene calls are TRBV5-4 and TRBJ2-1; 12 positions match TRBD1. V was pared by 3 bases and J by 1 base, with 11 bases of the junction left unmatched. The CDR3 consists of 19 residues. Germline V lookup: CDR1 SGHNT, CDR2 YYREEE (reference sequence). CDR3 nucleotides: TGTGCCAGCAGCTCCAGCCGGGACAGGGGGCTATTATCCTACAATGAGCAGTTCTTC. This gives the protein CASSSSRDRGLLSYNEQFF.

The chain links TRBV5-6 to TRBJ1-2; 7 nucleotides align to TRBD1. This CDR3 is built from 14 residues. Trimming removed 0 bases from V and 5 bases from J; junction bases left unmatched: 4. The germline V gene encodes CDR1 SGHDT and CDR2 YYEEEE. CDR3 loop: CASSLVDRNYGYTF. Written as DNA, the CDR3 is TGTGCCAGCAGCTTGGTGGACAGGAATTATGGCTACACCTTC. Based on the CDR3 plus reference TRBV5-6 and TRBJ1-2, the full variable domain is DAGVTQSPTHLIKTRGQQVTLRCSPKSGHDTVSWYQQALGQGPQFIFQYYEEEERQRGNFPDRFSGHQFPNYSSELNVNALLLGDSALYLCASSLVDRNYGYTFGSGTRLTVV.

J is TRBJ2-3 and V is TRBV7-2, with no clear D. Trimming took 5 bases from V and 0 from J, leaving 9 bases between them. The CDR3 spans 14 residues. CDR1 and CDR2 (germline): SGHTA, FQGNSA. The CDR3 reads CASSPLSSTDTQYF. The DNA of the CDR3 is TGTGCCAGCAGCCCCCTTTCGAGCACAGATACGCAGTATTTT.

The chain combines TRBV5-6 with TRBJ1-1; TRBD1 might be the D (5 bases). The CDR3 totals 15 residues. V shed 5 bases and J shed 0 bases, with 14 bases lying between them. Germline V gene sequence: CDR1 SGHDT, CDR2 YYEEEE. The CDR3 DNA reads TGTGCCAGCAGGCCGGGGAGGACAATGAACACTGAAGCTTTCTTT. Protein: CASRPGRTMNTEAFF.

Only a few counts were recorded for this clone. V and J are TRBV29-1 and TRBJ2-2; no clear D gene. Germline CDR1 and CDR2: SQVTM and ANQGSEA. V was trimmed by 4 bases and J by 3 bases, leaving 6 bases between them. The CDR3 spans 12 residues. The CDR3 coding sequence is TGCAGCGTTGTATTCTACACCGGGGAGCTGTTTTTT. It is translated as CSVVFYTGELFF.

The chain recombines TRBV7-2 with TRBJ1-2, with 11 nucleotides matching TRBD1. CDR1 is SGHTA, CDR2 FQGNSA, per germline. The CDR3 is 16 amino acids. J gave up 5 bases and V 5 bases, and 10 bases lay outside the gene matches. The CDR3 bases are TGTGCCAGCAGCACCAGGACCGGGACAGGGGGATATGGCTACACCTTC. The encoded protein is CASSTRTGTGGYGYTF.

This clone appeared a few times. The V call is TRBV18, the J call TRBJ2-2; the D gene is possibly TRBD2 (5 bases). Between the trimmed V and J ends, which lost 0 bases and 4 bases, there was a span of 6 bases. CDR3 size: 14 residues. CDR1 and CDR2 from the germline V gene are KGHSH and LQKENI. The DNA of the CDR3 is TGTGCCAGCTCACCACCGGGGAGCACCGGGGAGCTGTTTTTT. Translation: CASSPPGSTGELFF.

V usage is TRBV5-4 and J usage is TRBJ2-7, with 8 bases aligning to TRBD1. The V gene end was trimmed by 4 bases and the J gene end by 3 bases; junction bases not matched to a gene: 9. This CDR3 has 15 residues. From germline, CDR1 is SGHNT and CDR2 YYREEE (reference sequence). The DNA for the CDR3 is TGTGCCAGCAGCGAGGGGACAGGAGCCTTCTACGAGCAGTACTTC. This gives the protein CASSEGTGAFYEQYF.

The chain uses TRBV7-2 and TRBJ2-3; maybe TRBD2 (5 bases). The CDR3 has 13 residues. Deletions cut 3 bases from V and 7 bases from J, with 11 bases between. Germline CDR1 reads SGHTA; CDR2 reads FQGNSA. DNA of the CDR3: TGTGCCAGCAGCTTTGCTGGACTTCATACGCAGTATTTT. Its translation: CASSFAGLHTQYF.

The V call is TRBV6-5, the J call TRBJ1-5, with unresolved D. Germline CDR1 and CDR2: MNHEY and SVGAGI. The CDR3 consists of 14 residues. The V and J ends lost 6 bases and 2 bases respectively, with 11 bases between them. CDR3 DNA sequence: TGTGCCAGCAGGCGGACGGGTCGCAATCAGCCCCAGCATTTT. Protein sequence: CASRRTGRNQPQHF.

The V and J genes are TRBV4-3 and TRBJ2-3, with D possibly being TRBD1 or TRBD2 (6 bases each). V was shortened by 4 bases and J by 0 bases, with 20 bases between the two germline ends. Germline CDR1 is LGHNA and CDR2 is YSLEER. This CDR3 is 18 amino acids long. The CDR3 loop reads CASSRGDGTTYSTDTQYF. CDR3 in DNA: TGCGCCAGCAGCCGGGGGGACGGGACAACTTATAGCACAGATACGCAGTATTTT.

This clone appeared once. A read error is possible here, since a much larger clone lies one base away. The chain joins TRBV7-8 to TRBJ1-1; 9 bases agree with TRBD1. V trimming: 5 bases; J trimming: 3 bases; junction bases outside the gene matches: 1. The CDR3 extends over 13 amino acids. Germline V lookup: CDR1 SGHVS, CDR2 FQNEAQ. CDR3 loop: CASSRQGDTEAFF. In DNA form, the CDR3 reads TGTGCCAGCAGCCGACAGGGGGACACTGAAGCTTTCTTT. The full variable domain, in which reference TRBV7-8 and TRBJ1-1 provide the parts outside the CDR3, is GAGVSQSPRYKVAKRGQDVALRCDPISGHVSLFWYQQALGQGPEFLTYFQNEAQLDKSGLPSDRFFAERPEGSVSTLKIQRTQQEDSAVYLCASSRQGDTEAFFGQGTRLTVV.

Concerning this clone itself: No conserved phenylalanine or tryptophan ends this CDR3, so it is likely a read error. The chain combines TRBV6-6 with TRBJ1-5; TRBD1 is a possible D gene (6 bases). The germline V and J ends were trimmed by 5 bases and 3 bases, with 14 bases remaining between them. Germline V gene sequence: CDR1 MNHNY, CDR2 SVGAGI (reference sequence). The CDR3 extends over 15 amino acids. The CDR3 spells CASSAGEYDNQPQHL. CDR3 DNA: TGTGCCAGCAGTGCAGGGGAATACGACAATCAGCCCCAGCATCTT.

The chain carries TRBV11-2 and TRBJ2-1; 9 nucleotides match TRBD2. The V gene end was trimmed by 0 bases and the J gene end by 9 bases; junction bases not matched to a gene: 12. CDR1 is SGHAT and CDR2 is FQNNGV in the germline V gene. This CDR3 has 17 amino acids. The CDR3 loop is CASSLEGLAPGSREQFF. DNA of the CDR3: TGTGCCAGCAGCTTAGAGGGACTAGCTCCGGGGTCTCGTGAGCAGTTCTTC. Looking up the rest from reference TRBV11-2 and TRBJ2-1 gives the full variable domain: EAGVAQSPRYKIIEKRQSVAFWCNPISGHATLYWYQQILGQGPKLLIQFQNNGVVDDSQLPKDRFSAERLKGVDSTLKIQPAKLEDSAVYLCASSLEGLAPGSREQFFGPGTRLTVL.

The chain employs TRBV7-3 and TRBJ1-1; 8 positions agree with TRBD1. Germline lookup yields CDR1 SGHTA and CDR2 FQGTGA. CDR3 length: 16 amino acids. V was pared by 4 bases and J by 1 base, with 8 bases of the junction left unmatched. CDR3 in DNA: TGTGCCAGCAGCTCTCGGGACAGGACACCGAACACTGAAGCTTTCTTT. It is translated as CASSSRDRTPNTEAFF.

The V gene is TRBV15, the J gene TRBJ1-2, with unresolved D. The germline gives CDR1 LNHNV, CDR2 YYDKDF (reference sequence). The CDR3 has 13 amino acids. V dropped 5 bases and J dropped 1 base, with 8 bases sitting between them. The CDR3 protein is CATSRSVNYGYTF. The DNA of the CDR3 is TGTGCCACCAGCCGCTCTGTTAACTATGGCTACACCTTC. The full variable domain, rest sourced from reference TRBV15 and TRBJ1-2, is DAMVIQNPRYQVTQFGKPVTLSCSQTLNHNVMYWYQQKSSQAPKLLFHYYDKDFNNEADTPDNFQSRRPNTSFCFLDIRSPGLGDTAMYLCATSRSVNYGYTFGSGTRLTVV.

V usage is TRBV11-2 and J usage is TRBJ1-4; a possible D gene is TRBD1 (6 bases). V dropped 3 bases and J dropped 3 bases, with 14 bases sitting between them. The CDR3 covers 16 residues. Looked up from germline, CDR1 is SGHAT and CDR2 is FQNNGV. CDR3 amino acids: CASSFDLGAANEKLFF. DNA of the CDR3: TGTGCCAGCAGCTTCGACCTGGGGGCGGCTAATGAAAAACTGTTTTTT.

The chain recombines TRBV7-2 with TRBJ1-1; no clear D gene. Trimming removed 4 bases from V and 3 bases from J, with 12 bases in between. The CDR3 is 14 residues long. Germline V gives CDR1 SGHTA, CDR2 FQGNSA. In DNA, the CDR3 is TGTGCCAGCAGCTCGGCCGGGTTGGACACTGAAGCTTTCTTT. It is translated as CASSSAGLDTEAFF.

The chain carries TRBV5-4 and TRBJ1-5, with a weak D call TRBD1 (5 bases). V was trimmed by 4 bases and J by 5 bases, leaving 16 bases between them. The CDR3 is 15 residues long. Looked up from germline, CDR1 is SGHNT and CDR2 is YYREEE (reference sequence). This chain's CDR3 is CASSPSAGRDQPQHF. The CDR3 coding sequence is TGTGCCAGCAGCCCGTCGGCAGGGAGGGATCAGCCCCAGCATTTT.

The gene calls are TRBV7-9 and TRBJ2-7, with D unclear. Germline assignment: CDR1 SEHNR and CDR2 FQNEAQ (reference sequence). V was shortened by 5 bases and J by 0 bases, with 11 bases between the two germline ends. The CDR3 sequence is 14 residues long. The CDR3 nucleotides are TGTGCCAGCAGCCAGTGGGGTAGCTCCTACGAGCAGTACTTC. Translation gives CASSQWGSSYEQYF.

For this clone: The same CDR3 arises from other DNA sequences in this sample as well. The chain joins TRBV7-9 to TRBJ1-2; D is ambiguous. Per the germline V gene, CDR1 is SEHNR and CDR2 is FQNEAQ (reference sequence). This CDR3 is built from 13 residues. Deletions cut 1 base from V and 8 bases from J, with 11 bases between. CDR3 amino acids: CASSLGGEDGYTF. In DNA form, the CDR3 reads TGTGCCAGCAGCTTAGGTGGGGAGGACGGCTACACCTTC.

CDR3 amino acids: CASSGQGSHTGELFF. CDR3 nucleotides: TGTGCCAGCAGTGGACAGGGGTCACACACCGGGGAGCTGTTTTTT. The V call is TRBV2, the J call TRBJ2-2; 8 nucleotides line up with TRBD1. In germline, CDR1 is SNHLY, CDR2 FYNNEI. There are 15 residues in the CDR3. With 4 bases clipped from V and 3 bases from J, the junction kept 4 bases outside the gene matches.

This sequence joins TRBV28 and TRBJ2-2; D is possibly TRBD1 (5 bases). There are 12 residues in the CDR3. The germline V gene encodes CDR1 MDHEN and CDR2 SYDVKM. V shed 6 bases and J shed 5 bases, with 7 bases lying between them. DNA for the CDR3: TGTGCCAGCAGAGGGGAAACCGGGGAGCTGTTTTTT. It yields the protein CASRGETGELFF.

This clone was picked up a small number of times. Other DNA sequences of this sample code for an identical CDR3. This chain links TRBV5-1 with TRBJ1-2; D unclear. V was cut by 0 bases and J by 2 bases, with 5 bases left in between. In germline, CDR1 is SGHRS, CDR2 YFSETQ. The CDR3 totals 13 residues. The CDR3, as DNA: TGCGCCAGCAGCTTGGGCACAAACTATGGCTACACCTTC. As protein: CASSLGTNYGYTF. Full variable domain (missing parts from reference TRBV5-1 and TRBJ1-2): KAGVTQTPRYLIKTRGQQVTLSCSPISGHRSVSWYQQTPGQGLQFLFEYFSETQRNKGNFPGRFSGRQFSNSRSEMNVSTLELGDSALYLCASSLGTNYGYTFGSGTRLTVV.